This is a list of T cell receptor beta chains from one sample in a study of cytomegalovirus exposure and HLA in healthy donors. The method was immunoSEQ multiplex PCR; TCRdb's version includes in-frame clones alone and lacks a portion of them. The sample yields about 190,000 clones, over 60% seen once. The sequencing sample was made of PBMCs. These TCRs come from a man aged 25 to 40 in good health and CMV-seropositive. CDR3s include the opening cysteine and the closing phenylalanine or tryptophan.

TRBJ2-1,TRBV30,CAWSVGGAGAYNEQFF
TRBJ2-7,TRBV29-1,CSVPDRGGYEQYF
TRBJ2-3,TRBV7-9,CASTQGPPDTQYF
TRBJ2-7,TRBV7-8,CASSLAREHEQYF
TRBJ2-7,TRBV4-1,CASSWDRGPYEQYF
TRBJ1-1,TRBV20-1,CSAREPGEAFF
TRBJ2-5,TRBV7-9,CASRLDGGGARGETQYF
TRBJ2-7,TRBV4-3,CASSQDAGGSYEQYF
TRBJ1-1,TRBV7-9,CASSPGRENEAFF
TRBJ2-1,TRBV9,CASSVGAGEGNEQFF
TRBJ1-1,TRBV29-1,CSVELMLDRETEAFF
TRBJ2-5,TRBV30,CASQRGGAQETQYF
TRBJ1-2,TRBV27,CASSPRDSSSGYTF
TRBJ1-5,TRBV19,CASSPPRGTGQPQHF
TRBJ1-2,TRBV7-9,CASPGQGAEGYTF
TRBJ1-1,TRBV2,CASSVEDRFGGTEAFF
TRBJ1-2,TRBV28,CASSSPLGGTYGYTF
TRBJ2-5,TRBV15,CATSRDRGAQETQYF
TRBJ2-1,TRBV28,CASNPGGQGRNEQFF
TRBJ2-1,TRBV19,CASSIGQGARSGQFF
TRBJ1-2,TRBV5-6,CASSSGSRAYGYTF
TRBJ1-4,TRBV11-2,CASSLGALNEKLFF
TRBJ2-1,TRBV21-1,CASLNVDEQFF
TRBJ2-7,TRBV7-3,CASSSDRDPSLIYEQYF
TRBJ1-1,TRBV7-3,CASTDRGTEAFF
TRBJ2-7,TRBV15,CATSKQGANEQYF
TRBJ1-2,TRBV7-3,CASSPGQGVGGYTF
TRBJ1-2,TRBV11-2,CASSFTGASNYGYTF
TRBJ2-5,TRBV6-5,CASSYSWGRETQYF
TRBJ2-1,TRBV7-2,CASSLGQGEGWQFF
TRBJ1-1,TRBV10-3,CAITSTGAPEAFF
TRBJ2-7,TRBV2,CASTGETSGSHEQYF
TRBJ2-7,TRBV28,CASRTTGTDPYEQYF
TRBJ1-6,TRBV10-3,CAISSGQVSYNSPLHF
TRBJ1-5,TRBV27,CASSFGTGEPQHF
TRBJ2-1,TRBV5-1,CASTTWRGAGGGVQSNEQFF
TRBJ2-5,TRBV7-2,CASNLLAPQETQYF
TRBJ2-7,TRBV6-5,CASTLTPQGHEQYF
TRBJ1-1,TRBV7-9,CSSSLANTEAFF